This TCR beta chain comes out of a study of T cell changes during pregnancy in multiple sclerosis. Using immunoSEQ multiplex PCR, the repertoire was profiled, and TCRdb retains in-frame clones only, with some absent. The table lists approximately 60,000 clones, 92% of them singletons. The V and J ends lost 7 bases and 10 bases, in that order; junction bases with no gene match: 18. Germline CDR1 is MDHEN and CDR2 is SYDVKM. The CDR3 loop spans 16 amino acids. The chain carries TRBV28 and TRBJ2-1; the match to TRBD1 covers 8 bases. Sample: peripheral blood, taken in the first trimester of pregnancy. This receptor was identified in a female donor with multiple sclerosis, enrolled in a pregnancy study. CDR3 sequence: CASNIQGAPGSGEQFF. DNA of the CDR3: TGTGCCAGCAACATCCAGGGGGCGCCGGGCTCCGGGGAGCAGTTCTTC. Looking up the rest from reference TRBV28 and TRBJ2-1 gives the full variable domain: DVKVTQSSRYLVKRTGEKVFLECVQDMDHENMFWYRQDPGLGLRLIYFSYDVKMKEKGDIPEGYSVSREKKERFSLILESASTNQTSMYLCASNIQGAPGSGEQFFGPGTRLTVL.